Each of the 25 T cell receptor beta chains below was sequenced from the same sample in a study of T cells in Graves' hyperthyroidism and ophthalmopathy. Researchers took RNA transcripts and amplified the TCR beta CDR3 regions from them. The HTBI primer set served for first-round RT-PCR of the TCR CDR3. TCRdb ran MiXCR on the multiplex PCR reads and lists one entry per CDR3 protein. The table shows fewer than 350,000 distinct CDR3 sequences, with about 16% occurring only once. Specimen: blood. These receptors were obtained from a woman aged 50 to 60 with Graves' hyperthyroidism that later progressed to Graves' ophthalmopathy.

This clonotype occurred once. V and J are TRBV9 and TRBJ1-1, with TRBD1 as a possible D gene (5 bases). Germline V lookup: CDR1 SGDLS, CDR2 YYNGEE. Deletions cut 4 bases from V and 1 base from J, with 11 bases between. The CDR3 consists of 14 residues. The DNA of the CDR3 is TGTGCCAGCAGCAAACGACAGAGGAACACTGAAGCTTTCTTT. Translation gives CASSKRQRNTEAFF. The entire variable domain, with the rest obtained from reference TRBV9 and TRBJ1-1, is as follows: DSGVTQTPKHLITATGQRVTLRCSPRSGDLSVYWYQQSLDQGLQFLIQYYNGEERAKGNILERFSAQQFPDLHSELNLSSLELGDSALYFCASSKRQRNTEAFFGQGTRLTVV.

J is TRBJ1-1 and V is TRBV5-6; D is possibly TRBD1 (6 bases). Germline values: CDR1 SGHDT, CDR2 YYEEEE. The CDR3 totals 12 residues. The ends were cut back, 9 bases at V and 3 bases at J, with 12 bases in the middle. CDR3 protein: CATGGADTEAFF. DNA of the CDR3: TGTGCCACGGGGGGGGCTGACACTGAAGCTTTCTTT.

This clonotype was counted at least ten times. The gene calls are TRBV6-1 and TRBJ1-6; D unresolved. Trimming took 5 bases from V and 7 from J, leaving 15 bases between them. CDR1 is MNHNS and CDR2 is SASEGT in the germline V gene. The CDR3 contains 15 residues. CDR3 protein: CASSPTLGLNSPLHF. The CDR3 DNA reads TGTGCCAGCAGTCCAACCCTGGGCCTAAATTCACCCCTCCACTTT.

This clonotype appeared a few times. The chain employs TRBV7-2 and TRBJ1-6; D gene uncertain. The V end was cut by 2 bases, the J end by 9 bases, with 11 bases between. The CDR3 has 14 amino acids. CDR1 SGHTA and CDR2 FQGNSA come from the germline V gene. Here the CDR3 reads CASSLRQTFSPLHF. CDR3 in DNA: TGTGCCAGCAGCTTACGGCAGACATTTTCACCCCTCCACTTT.

J is TRBJ1-2 and V is TRBV7-9, with unresolved D. V was cut by 1 base and J by 6 bases, with 9 bases left in between. The length of the CDR3 is 13 residues. CDR1 and CDR2 (germline): SEHNR, FQNEAQ (reference sequence). CDR3 sequence: CASSLGLRHGYTF. DNA of the CDR3: TGTGCCAGCAGCTTAGGTTTAAGGCATGGCTACACCTTC.

This clonotype has a count of ten or more. The V call is TRBV30, the J call TRBJ1-1, with 7 positions matching TRBD1. V lost 8 bases to trimming and J lost 1 base; unmatched junction nucleotides: 7. There are 13 residues in the CDR3. CDR1 is GTSNPN and CDR2 is SVGIG in the germline V gene (reference sequence). The chain's CDR3 is CAGTGAPNTEAFF. Here the CDR3 DNA reads TGTGCCGGTACAGGGGCCCCGAACACTGAAGCTTTCTTT.

This clonotype was detected only a few times. The genes are TRBV4-1 and TRBJ2-3, with 9 positions matching TRBD2. The CDR3 consists of 17 residues. Germline V gene lookup returns CDR1 MGHRA and CDR2 YSYEKL. V shed 4 bases, J shed 2 bases, and the junction held 10 bases outside the gene matches. CDR3 loop: CASSRSPAGGDTDTQYF. CDR3 sequence (DNA): TGCGCCAGCAGCCGATCGCCAGCGGGAGGTGACACAGATACGCAGTATTTT.

This clonotype appeared many times. CDR3 in amino acids: CASSRRLGIGELFF. The CDR3, as DNA: TGCGCCAGCAGCCGAAGACTAGGGATCGGGGAGCTGTTTTTT. The chain recombines TRBV5-1 with TRBJ2-2, with D perhaps TRBD2 (6 bases). Germline lookup yields CDR1 SGHRS and CDR2 YFSETQ. CDR3 length: 14 residues. Trimming took 4 bases from V and 7 from J, leaving 14 bases between them.

The table lists this clonotype with many counts. The gene calls are TRBV11-2 and TRBJ2-4; D unresolved. Between the trimmed V and J ends, which lost 0 bases and 5 bases, there was a span of 5 bases. The germline gives CDR1 SGHAT, CDR2 FQNNGV. This CDR3 contains 13 residues. The CDR3 loop is CASSLDLQNIQYF. CDR3 bases: TGTGCCAGCAGCTTAGATCTCCAAAACATTCAGTACTTC.

This chain connects TRBV5-1 to TRBJ2-5, with 9 positions matching TRBD2. V dropped 4 bases and J dropped 3; count of bases not matched to a gene: 4. The CDR3 has 14 residues. Germline CDR1 reads SGHRS; CDR2 reads YFSETQ. CDR3 nucleotide sequence: TGCGCCAGCAGCCCAATAGCGGGGGAAGAGACCCAGTACTTC. Protein: CASSPIAGEETQYF.

This clonotype was observed many times. The genes are TRBV3-1 and TRBJ1-1; 7 bases are shared with TRBD1. The junction had 9 bases not matched to a gene; V was cut back by 6 bases and J by 5 bases. Looked up from germline, CDR1 is LGHDT and CDR2 is YNNKEL (reference sequence). This CDR3 is 14 amino acids long. CDR3 sequence (DNA): TGTGCCAGCAGACGGGAGGGGGCGAGGACTGAAGCTTTCTTT. This translates into CASRREGARTEAFF.

In its sample, this clonotype was seen many times. The V and J genes are TRBV29-1 and TRBJ1-2; D may be TRBD1 (5 bases). The CDR3 is 17 residues long. V lost 3 bases, J lost 1 base, and 21 bases lay in between. CDR1 SQVTM and CDR2 ANQGSEA come from the germline V gene. CDR3 region: CSVELRARDRLNYGYTF. Here the CDR3 DNA reads TGCAGCGTTGAGCTAAGAGCTCGGGACCGACTTAACTATGGCTACACCTTC.

This clonotype was seen ten or more times. This chain links TRBV20-1 with TRBJ2-1; 10 bases agree with TRBD1. From germline, CDR1 is DFQATT and CDR2 SNEGSKA (reference sequence). The junction had 8 bases not matched to a gene; V was cut back by 3 bases and J by 0 bases. This CDR3 contains 17 residues. The CDR3 DNA sequence: TGCAGTGCTAGGATCCGGGACAGGGGCTTCTCCTACAATGAGCAGTTCTTC. It specifies CSARIRDRGFSYNEQFF.

The CDR3 reads CASSPSGGPGQPQHF. CDR3 bases: TGTGCCAGCAGCCCCAGCGGGGGACCGGGTCAGCCCCAGCATTTT. This chain joins TRBV9 and TRBJ1-5; possible D gene TRBD1, 5 bases. This CDR3 comprises 15 residues. Looked up from germline, CDR1 is SGDLS and CDR2 is YYNGEE. V dropped 4 bases and J dropped 6 bases, with 17 bases sitting between them.

This clonotype was seen many times. This chain connects TRBV14 to TRBJ2-7; D gene unclear. Trimming shortened V by 5 bases and J by 3 bases, and 8 bases separated the two germline ends. CDR1 and CDR2 from the germline V gene are SGHDN and FVKESK. There are 12 residues in the CDR3. The CDR3 protein is CASSSRSYEQYF. CDR3 sequence (DNA): TGTGCCAGCAGCTCCAGGAGCTACGAGCAGTACTTC.

The sample holds many counts of this clonotype. The rearrangement joins TRBV27 to TRBJ2-3; D remains unclear. Germline lookup yields CDR1 MNHEY and CDR2 SMNVEV (reference sequence). CDR3 length: 12 residues. With 8 bases removed from V and 6 bases from J, the gap between germline ends came to 12 bases. The CDR3 loop reads CASLSKGDTQYF. CDR3 nucleotides: TGTGCCAGCCTCTCCAAGGGTGATACGCAGTATTTT.

This clonotype showed up many times. This chain joins TRBV7-3 and TRBJ1-1; TRBD1 might be the D (6 bases). Germline loops: CDR1 SGHTA, CDR2 FQGTGA. This CDR3 comprises 14 residues. V lost 0 bases and J lost 3, with 8 bases in between. In nucleotides, the CDR3 is TGTGCCAGCAGCTTAACGGGACATGACACTGAAGCTTTCTTT. This translates into CASSLTGHDTEAFF.

About this clonotype itself: At one of its ends the junction is not consistent with the germline gene, which may arise from a read error. The J gene is TRBJ1-2, the V gene TRBV5-1; the match to TRBD1 covers 8 bases. There are 16 residues in the CDR3. Germline V gene lookup returns CDR1 SGHRS and CDR2 YFSETQ. The CDR3 nucleotides are TGCGCCAGCAGCTTGGATACAGGGGGTCTATATTATGGCTACGCCTTC. Its protein product is CASSLDTGGLYYGYAF.

Points on this clonotype: This clone may be a read error of a much larger clone one base away. The rearrangement joins TRBV5-1 to TRBJ2-3; D not resolved. Per germline, CDR1 SGHRS and CDR2 YFSETQ. V lost 0 bases and J lost 5, with 10 bases in between. The length of the CDR3 is 14 residues. CDR3 sequence (DNA): TGCGCCAGCAGCTTGGGACCAGCGAAAGATACGCAGTATTTT. Its protein is CASSLGPAKDTQYF.

This rearrangement joins TRBV14 to TRBJ2-1; no definite D call. The CDR3 consists of 14 residues. Trimming pared 3 bases from V and 0 bases from J, leaving 6 bases between. Germline V gene data show CDR1 as SGHDN and CDR2 as FVKESK. CDR3 loop: CASSHRSSYNEQFF. In DNA form, the CDR3 reads TGTGCCAGCAGCCATCGGAGCTCCTACAATGAGCAGTTCTTC. Drawing the rest from reference TRBV14 and TRBJ2-1, the complete variable domain is EAGVTQFPSHSVIEKGQTVTLRCDPISGHDNLYWYRRVMGKEIKFLLHFVKESKQDESGMPNNRFLAERTGGTYSTLKVQPAELEDSGVYFCASSHRSSYNEQFFGPGTRLTVL.

This clonotype was detected ten times or more. The chain joins TRBV20-1 to TRBJ2-5; D gene uncertain. This CDR3 spans 14 amino acids. Trimming stripped 0 bases from V and 5 bases from J, with 13 bases between. The germline CDR1 and CDR2 sequences are DFQATT and SNEGSKA (reference sequence). CDR3 coding DNA: TGCAGTGCTAGAGATTTCGCAGAACAGGAGACCCAGTACTTC. Its translation is CSARDFAEQETQYF.

With respect to this clonotype: A read error may be the cause here, since a much bigger clone is one base away. V gene TRBV2 combines with J gene TRBJ2-3; 13 bases align to TRBD2. V lost 4 bases to trimming and J lost 1 base; unmatched junction nucleotides: 14. Germline V gives CDR1 SNHLY, CDR2 FYNNEI. The CDR3 sequence is 20 residues long. DNA for the CDR3: TGTGCCAGCAGTGTATTTTTACCGGGACTAGCGGGAAGTGGCACAGATACGCAGTATTTT. Amino acid sequence: CASSVFLPGLAGSGTDTQYF.

In regard to this clonotype: Germline is not matched at one junction end, which may reflect a read error. The chain carries TRBV7-9 and TRBJ2-4; weak D call: TRBD2 (5 bases). There are 12 residues in the CDR3. CDR1 is SEHNR, CDR2 FQNEAQ, per germline (reference sequence). This CDR3 is CVSSLAGDIQYF. CDR3 DNA: TGTGTCAGCAGCTTAGCCGGGGACATTCAGTACTTC.

This clonotype occurred many times. V usage is TRBV20-1 and J usage is TRBJ1-5; no definite D call. The CDR3 spans 14 residues. Germline V CDR1 and CDR2: DFQATT, SNEGSKA (reference sequence). V lost 3 bases to trimming and J lost 1 base, with 10 bases between them. CDR3 region: CSASEGGSNQPQHF. In nucleotides, the CDR3 is TGCAGTGCTAGTGAAGGAGGAAGCAATCAGCCCCAGCATTTT.

This clonotype appeared a few times. The chain employs TRBV20-1 and TRBJ2-4; D possibly matches TRBD1 or TRBD2 (5 bases each). CDR3 length: 12 amino acids. Germline CDR1 DFQATT, CDR2 SNEGSKA (reference sequence). Trimming took 6 bases from V and 9 from J, leaving 15 bases between them. The CDR3, as DNA: TGCAGTGCGGGACGGCCAGGCGGCATTCAGTACTTC. This gives the protein CSAGRPGGIQYF.